The present T cell receptor beta chain was sequenced within a study of T cell responses to AZD1222 COVID-19 vaccine. Regarding the study as a whole: Targets within unmutated variant regions were reportedly found for nearly half of spike-specific TCRs. Clonal diversity was possibly underestimated, and white British individuals and females predominated among donors. Vaccination with two AZD1222 doses was followed by a rise in Spike-specific TCR breadth and depth. Vaccine-associated CD4 TCRs spanned spike, dominant at 160-218 and 743-854.

CDR3 length: 13 residues. Deletions cut 6 bases from V and 7 bases from J, with 12 bases between. CDR1 is SGHTA and CDR2 is FQGNSA in the germline V gene. Measured with immunoSEQ multiplex PCR; TCRdb has only the in-frame clones, and not every one. The sample includes some 130,000 clones, roughly 90% seen only once; the top ten take roughly 2%. This clone was observed a few times. Its target is not known. V is TRBV7-2 and J is TRBJ2-2, with D hard to call. The receptor was derived from an adult in good health. The sequences come from peripheral blood, collected on day 0 of AZD1222 vaccination. CDR3 in amino acids: CASRYIPGGELFF. The CDR3 DNA reads as TGTGCCAGCAGATATATCCCCGGCGGGGAGCTGTTTTTT.